The next 31 T cell receptor beta chains were all read from a single sample in a study of shared clonotypes between healthy human individuals. Assay used: immunoSEQ multiplex PCR; TCRdb lists only in-frame clones, some missing. Seen here are about a million clones, approximately 68% observed once, and the top ten hold approximately 1.5%. The source material was memory CD4+ T cells sorted from blood. Indicated subset: CD45RA-negative fraction. These receptors were taken from a man aged 18 to 29 in good health.

The V gene is TRBV6-1, the J gene TRBJ1-5, with unresolved D. CDR1 MNHNS and CDR2 SASEGT come from the germline V gene. Trimming pared 5 bases from V and 5 bases from J, leaving 10 bases between. CDR3 length equals 13 residues. CDR3 sequence reads: CASSHLVDQPQHF. CDR3 coding DNA: TGTGCCAGCAGTCACCTGGTGGATCAGCCCCAGCATTTT.

This chain connects TRBV19 to TRBJ1-5, with 10 bases lining up with TRBD1. The V gene end was trimmed by 0 bases and the J gene end by 3 bases; junction bases not matched to a gene: 2. CDR1 LNHDA and CDR2 SQIVND come from the germline V gene (reference sequence). The CDR3 has 16 amino acids. The CDR3 reads CASSIDGTGVNQPQHF. The CDR3 DNA reads as TGTGCCAGTAGTATAGACGGGACAGGGGTCAATCAGCCCCAGCATTTT.

This clone was counted a few times. The V gene is TRBV6-6, the J gene TRBJ2-7; TRBD2 might be the D (6 bases). Germline-derived CDR1 and CDR2 are MNHNY and SVGAGI (reference sequence). This CDR3 is 14 amino acids long. Trimming took off 2 bases at V and 3 bases at J, with 11 bases between the two ends. The DNA of the CDR3 is TGTGCCAGCAGTTACGAACTAGCCCGCTACGAGCAGTACTTC. It codes for CASSYELARYEQYF.

V usage is TRBV30 and J usage is TRBJ2-7; TRBD1 matches at 10 bases. The CDR3 runs 13 residues. The ends lost 0 bases at V and 6 bases at J; junction bases unmatched: 2. Looked up from germline, CDR1 is GTSNPN and CDR2 is SVGIG (reference sequence). DNA for the CDR3: TGTGCCTGGAGTGTGACAGGGGGCACCGAGCAGTACTTC. It specifies CAWSVTGGTEQYF.

The rearrangement uses TRBV5-1 and TRBJ2-5; possibly TRBD1 for D (5 bases). CDR1 SGHRS and CDR2 YFSETQ come from the germline V gene. The CDR3 has 15 residues. Deletions cut 6 bases from V and 5 bases from J, with 20 bases between. The CDR3 loop is CASKQVQGLGETQYF. In DNA, the CDR3 is TGCGCCAGCAAACAAGTCCAGGGTCTAGGGGAGACCCAGTACTTC.

The V gene is TRBV9, the J gene TRBJ1-1, with D maybe TRBD1 (6 bases). Trimming took 3 bases from V and 4 from J, leaving 16 bases between them. Germline CDR1 SGDLS, CDR2 YYNGEE. This CDR3 is built from 15 residues. The DNA for the CDR3 is TGTGCCAGCAGCGGGACAGACATAAGGACCACTGAAGCTTTCTTT. It specifies CASSGTDIRTTEAFF.

The V and J genes are TRBV6-1 and TRBJ1-2; TRBD1 aligns across 9 bases. This CDR3 spans 14 amino acids. V shed 6 bases, J shed 1 base, and the junction held 3 bases outside the gene matches. CDR1 and CDR2 (germline): MNHNS, SASEGT. CDR3 residues: CASRGTGFNYGYTF. The CDR3 bases are TGTGCCAGCAGGGGGACAGGGTTTAACTATGGCTACACCTTC.

The V gene is TRBV6-1, the J gene TRBJ2-7; 11 bases agree with TRBD1. V was pared by 5 bases and J by 6 bases, with 6 bases of the junction left unmatched. The germline CDR1 and CDR2 sequences are MNHNS and SASEGT. CDR3 length: 14 amino acids. In DNA form, the CDR3 reads TGTGCCAGCAGTAGGGACAGGGGGTCGGGCGAGCAGTACTTC. Translation: CASSRDRGSGEQYF.

CDR3 residues: CASSYGQGMNTEAFF. The DNA for the CDR3 is TGTGCCAGCAGCTACGGACAGGGAATGAACACTGAAGCTTTCTTT. This chain uses TRBV7-8 with TRBJ1-1; 8 bases line up with TRBD1. The CDR3 is 15 amino acids. Germline CDR1 and CDR2: SGHVS and FQNEAQ. V gave up 4 bases and J gave up 0 bases; unmatched junction bases: 4.

This clone has ten or more counts. The chain employs TRBV19 and TRBJ1-1; the D gene is possibly TRBD1 (6 bases). The CDR3 has 13 amino acids. Germline CDR1 is LNHDA and CDR2 is SQIVND (reference sequence). V was cut by 6 bases and J by 4 bases, with 12 bases left in between. CDR3 sequence reads: CASRLDRGTEAFF. DNA for the CDR3: TGTGCCAGTAGACTGGACAGAGGCACTGAAGCTTTCTTT.

V gene TRBV30 combines with J gene TRBJ1-2; tentatively, D is TRBD1 (5 bases). V lost 1 base to trimming and J lost 4 bases, with 13 bases between them. This CDR3 has 14 amino acids. Germline V gene sequence: CDR1 GTSNPN, CDR2 SVGIG (reference sequence). CDR3 amino acids: CAWSAPTAGYGYTF. The CDR3 DNA reads as TGTGCCTGGAGTGCCCCGACAGCGGGCTATGGCTACACCTTC. The full variable domain, completed using reference TRBV30 and TRBJ1-2, is SQTIHQWPATLVQPVGSPLSLECTVEGTSNPNLYWYRQAAGRGLQLLFYSVGIGQISSEVPQNLSASRPQDRQFILSSKKLLLSDSGFYLCAWSAPTAGYGYTFGSGTRLTVV.

The chain carries TRBV5-1 and TRBJ2-7; 11 bases fit TRBD1. The ends lost 0 bases at V and 6 bases at J; junction bases unmatched: 2. CDR1 is SGHRS, CDR2 YFSETQ, per germline. The CDR3 extends over 14 amino acids. The CDR3 here is CASSLGTGGSEQYF. The CDR3 nucleotides are TGCGCCAGCAGCTTGGGGACAGGGGGCTCCGAGCAGTACTTC. Full variable domain (outside the CDR3, taken from reference TRBV5-1 and TRBJ2-7): KAGVTQTPRYLIKTRGQQVTLSCSPISGHRSVSWYQQTPGQGLQFLFEYFSETQRNKGNFPGRFSGRQFSNSRSEMNVSTLELGDSALYLCASSLGTGGSEQYFGPGTRLTVT.

This clone was detected a few times. The chain combines TRBV27 with TRBJ1-5; D is perhaps TRBD1 (5 bases). The CDR3 is made up of 15 amino acids. The germline V gene encodes CDR1 MNHEY and CDR2 SMNVEV (reference sequence). The germline V and J ends were trimmed by 6 bases and 6 bases, with 18 bases remaining between them. In DNA form, the CDR3 reads TGTGCCAGCAGGGAACTGACAGAGAGGGGTCAGCCCCAGCATTTT. Amino acid sequence: CASRELTERGQPQHF.

The chain links TRBV6-5 to TRBJ1-5; 8 bases agree with TRBD1. The CDR3 runs to 13 residues. V trimming: 8 bases; J trimming: 6 bases; junction bases outside the gene matches: 6. Germline CDR1 MNHEY, CDR2 SVGAGI. Written as DNA, the CDR3 is TGTGCCAGCGCTGGACAGGGACTTCAGCCCCAGCATTTT. This encodes CASAGQGLQPQHF.

This chain joins TRBV5-1 and TRBJ1-3; 7 bases agree with TRBD1. The CDR3 is made up of 16 amino acids. V trimming: 2 bases; J trimming: 2 bases; junction bases outside the gene matches: 7. Germline V gene data show CDR1 as SGHRS and CDR2 as YFSETQ. The DNA for the CDR3 is TGCGCCAGCAGCTTACGACCGGGACAGCCTGGAAACACCATATATTTT. Translating it yields CASSLRPGQPGNTIYF.

V and J are TRBV13 and TRBJ2-7; either TRBD1 or TRBD2 may supply D (5 bases each). CDR3 size: 17 residues. Looked up from germline, CDR1 is PRHDT and CDR2 is FYEKMQ (reference sequence). V was pared by 3 bases and J by 0 bases, with 18 bases between. CDR3 nucleotides: TGTGCCAGCAGCTTTGGGGGTTGGGGGTCGAGCTCCTACGAGCAGTACTTC. Residues: CASSFGGWGSSSYEQYF.

The V and J genes are TRBV19 and TRBJ2-1, with 13 positions matching TRBD2. The J segment lost 3 bases and the V segment lost 4 bases, leaving 9 bases of the junction unmatched. This CDR3 is built from 18 residues. CDR1 is LNHDA and CDR2 is SQIVND in the germline V gene (reference sequence). CDR3 DNA: TGTGCCAGTAGTAGAGGACTAGCGGGAGCGTCATTCTACAATGAGCAGTTCTTC. Translating gives CASSRGLAGASFYNEQFF.

This CDR3 is CASSLGLSGVGRTEAFF. CDR3 DNA: TGTGCCAGCAGCTTAGGCCTGAGCGGGGTGGGGCGCACTGAAGCTTTCTTT. The chain joins TRBV7-2 to TRBJ1-1, with D possibly TRBD1 on 5 matching bases. V was clipped by 1 base and J by 4 bases, with 19 bases between them. The CDR3 runs 17 residues. Germline V CDR1 and CDR2: SGHTA, FQGNSA.

This chain uses TRBV5-6 with TRBJ1-5; D is unresolved. In germline, CDR1 is SGHDT, CDR2 YYEEEE. Trimming took off 2 bases at V and 7 bases at J, with 13 bases between the two ends. CDR3 length: 14 amino acids. The CDR3 here is CASSFMGSEQPQHF. For the CDR3, the DNA is TGTGCCAGCAGCTTCATGGGCAGCGAACAGCCCCAGCATTTT.

This clone showed up just once. This chain links TRBV7-2 with TRBJ2-7, with D unclear. V lost 0 bases, J lost 6 bases, and 9 bases lay in between. CDR1 SGHTA and CDR2 FQGNSA come from the germline V gene. The length of the CDR3 is 13 residues. CDR3 bases: TGTGCCAGCAGCTTAGCGGCTGGAATCGAGCAGTACTTC. Translated, it gives CASSLAAGIEQYF.

This clone showed up just a few times. The chain combines TRBV5-6 with TRBJ2-1; TRBD1 aligns across 7 bases. CDR3 length: 14 amino acids. Trimming took 7 bases from V and 5 from J; bases not matched to a gene: 9. The germline V gene has CDR1 SGHDT and CDR2 YYEEEE. Written as DNA, the CDR3 is TGTGCCAGCTACCTGGGACAGTTTAACAATGAGCAGTTCTTC. Protein: CASYLGQFNNEQFF.

The chain employs TRBV5-1 and TRBJ2-1, with TRBD2 matching over 7 bases. From germline, CDR1 is SGHRS and CDR2 YFSETQ. The CDR3 totals 15 residues. V shed 5 bases, J shed 3 bases, and the junction held 8 bases outside the gene matches. DNA for the CDR3: TGCGCCAGCAGTTCTAGCGGAGCGAGCTACAATGAGCAGTTCTTC. Translating it yields CASSSSGASYNEQFF.

The chain combines TRBV7-9 with TRBJ1-5; no clear D gene. V lost 4 bases to trimming and J lost 3 bases, with 1 base between them. Germline CDR1 SEHNR, CDR2 FQNEAQ (reference sequence). The CDR3 has 11 residues. CDR3 region: CASSSNQPQHF. CDR3 nucleotides: TGTGCCAGCAGCTCCAATCAGCCCCAGCATTTT.

This clone was observed a handful of times. J is TRBJ1-1 and V is TRBV14, with D maybe TRBD1 (5 bases). This CDR3 is built from 13 residues. V dropped 2 bases and J dropped 6 bases, with 10 bases sitting between them. Germline V gives CDR1 SGHDN, CDR2 FVKESK. The CDR3 is CASSQPGSPEAFF. The CDR3 DNA sequence: TGTGCCAGCAGCCAACCAGGGTCCCCTGAAGCTTTCTTT.

The chain has TRBV27 and TRBJ1-1, with 10 bases aligning to TRBD1. This CDR3 region has 17 residues. Germline CDR1 is MNHEY and CDR2 is SMNVEV (reference sequence). Trimming took 2 bases from V and 1 from J; bases not matched to a gene: 7. This chain's CDR3 is CASSLVRTGGANTEAFF. As DNA, the CDR3 is TGTGCCAGCAGTTTAGTGCGGACAGGGGGAGCGAACACTGAAGCTTTCTTT.

The rearrangement uses TRBV10-2 and TRBJ2-5; 8 bases align to TRBD2. The germline gives CDR1 WSHSY, CDR2 SAAADI. The CDR3 runs 16 residues. J was trimmed by 1 base and V by 6 bases; bases with no gene match: 10. CDR3 DNA sequence: TGCGCCAGCAGGCGGAGCATAGCGGGGACCCAAGAGACCCAGTACTTC. Amino acids: CASRRSIAGTQETQYF.

The chain carries TRBV2 and TRBJ2-1, with D unresolved. This CDR3 spans 13 amino acids. The germline V gene encodes CDR1 SNHLY and CDR2 FYNNEI. Trimming shortened V by 3 bases and J by 13 bases, and 16 bases separated the two germline ends. CDR3 in DNA: TGTGCCAGCAGTGAGTATGTGGCCCCGAGACAGTTCTTC. This encodes CASSEYVAPRQFF.

The rearrangement uses TRBV27 and TRBJ1-1; weak D call: TRBD1 (5 bases). There are 16 residues in the CDR3. V shed 7 bases and J shed 4 bases, with 22 bases lying between them. CDR1 and CDR2 (germline): MNHEY, SMNVEV (reference sequence). The CDR3 loop is CASTPSSGHLVTEAFF. For the CDR3, the DNA is TGTGCCAGCACCCCCTCGTCAGGGCACCTTGTCACTGAAGCTTTCTTT.

The chain uses TRBV5-4 and TRBJ2-1; 9 positions agree with TRBD2. This CDR3 has 15 residues. V lost 0 bases and J lost 9; bases outside the gene matches: 7. Germline V gene sequence: CDR1 SGHNT, CDR2 YYREEE (reference sequence). The CDR3, as DNA: TGTGCCAGCAGCTTGGAGGCTAGCGGGGTTACTGAGCAGTTCTTC. Protein: CASSLEASGVTEQFF.

As for this clone: Other DNA sequences of this sample code for an identical CDR3. The genes are TRBV6-5 and TRBJ2-7; D is ambiguous. Germline V gives CDR1 MNHEY, CDR2 SVGAGI. V lost 7 bases to trimming and J lost 0 bases, with 7 bases between them. The CDR3 is 12 amino acids. The CDR3 sequence is CASTGNSYEQYF. The CDR3 DNA is TGTGCCAGCACTGGAAACTCCTACGAGCAGTACTTC.

J is TRBJ1-5 and V is TRBV30; D possibly corresponds to TRBD1 (6 bases). The germline gives CDR1 GTSNPN, CDR2 SVGIG (reference sequence). The CDR3 length is 12 residues. V lost 5 bases and J 4 bases, leaving 9 bases between the germline ends. The CDR3 bases are TGTGCCTGGGGACAGTATAATCAGCCCCAGCATTTT. Translated, it gives CAWGQYNQPQHF.